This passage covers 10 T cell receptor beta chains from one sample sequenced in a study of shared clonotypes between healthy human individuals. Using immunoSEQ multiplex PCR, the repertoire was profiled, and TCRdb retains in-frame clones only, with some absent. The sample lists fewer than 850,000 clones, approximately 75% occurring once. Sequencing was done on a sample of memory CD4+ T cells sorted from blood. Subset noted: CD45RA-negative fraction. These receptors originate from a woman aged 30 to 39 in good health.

DNA of the CDR3: TGTGCCAGCAGTTTTACGGACAGGGGGACGCAGTACTTC. Translating gives CASSFTDRGTQYF. V and J are TRBV28 and TRBJ2-7; TRBD1 aligns across 10 bases. The CDR3 extends over 13 amino acids. V was clipped by 3 bases and J by 9 bases; unmatched bases: 5. The germline gives CDR1 MDHEN, CDR2 SYDVKM.

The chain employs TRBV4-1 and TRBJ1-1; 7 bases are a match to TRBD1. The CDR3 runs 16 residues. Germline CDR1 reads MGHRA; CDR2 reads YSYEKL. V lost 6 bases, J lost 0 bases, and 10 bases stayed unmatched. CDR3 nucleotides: TGCGCCAGCAGAAATTACAGGGGCCCCATGAACACTGAAGCTTTCTTT. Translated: CASRNYRGPMNTEAFF.

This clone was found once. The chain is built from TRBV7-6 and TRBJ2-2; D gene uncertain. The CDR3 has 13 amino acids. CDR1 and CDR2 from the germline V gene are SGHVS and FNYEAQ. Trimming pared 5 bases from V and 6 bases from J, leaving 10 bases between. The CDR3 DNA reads TGTGCCAGCAGCCCAAGGGTTCCCGGGGAGCTGTTTTTT. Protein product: CASSPRVPGELFF.

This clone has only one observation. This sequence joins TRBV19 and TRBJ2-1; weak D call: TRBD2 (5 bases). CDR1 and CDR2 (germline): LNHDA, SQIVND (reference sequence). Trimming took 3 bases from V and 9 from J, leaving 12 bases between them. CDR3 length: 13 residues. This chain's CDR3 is CASSMVGGSEQFF. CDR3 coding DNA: TGTGCCAGTAGTATGGTGGGTGGGAGTGAGCAGTTCTTC.

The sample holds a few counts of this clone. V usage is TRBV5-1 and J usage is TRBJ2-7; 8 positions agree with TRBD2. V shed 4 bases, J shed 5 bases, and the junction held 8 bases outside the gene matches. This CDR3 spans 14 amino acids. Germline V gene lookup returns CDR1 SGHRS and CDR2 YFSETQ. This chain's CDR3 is CASSRSGREDEQYF. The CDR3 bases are TGCGCCAGCAGCCGGAGCGGGAGAGAAGACGAGCAGTACTTC.

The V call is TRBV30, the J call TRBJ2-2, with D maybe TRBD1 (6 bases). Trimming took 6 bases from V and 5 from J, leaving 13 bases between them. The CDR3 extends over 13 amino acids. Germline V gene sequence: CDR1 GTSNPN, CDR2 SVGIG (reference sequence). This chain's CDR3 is CACRPGTTGELFF. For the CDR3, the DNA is TGTGCCTGCCGTCCCGGGACAACCGGGGAGCTGTTTTTT.

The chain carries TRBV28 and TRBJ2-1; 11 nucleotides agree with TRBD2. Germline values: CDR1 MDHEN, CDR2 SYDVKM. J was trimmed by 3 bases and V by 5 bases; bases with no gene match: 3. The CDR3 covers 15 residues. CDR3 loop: CASSLTSGDYNEQFF. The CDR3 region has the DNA TGTGCCAGCAGTCTGACTAGCGGGGACTACAATGAGCAGTTCTTC. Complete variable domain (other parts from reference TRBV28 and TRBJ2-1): DVKVTQSSRYLVKRTGEKVFLECVQDMDHENMFWYRQDPGLGLRLIYFSYDVKMKEKGDIPEGYSVSREKKERFSLILESASTNQTSMYLCASSLTSGDYNEQFFGPGTRLTVL.

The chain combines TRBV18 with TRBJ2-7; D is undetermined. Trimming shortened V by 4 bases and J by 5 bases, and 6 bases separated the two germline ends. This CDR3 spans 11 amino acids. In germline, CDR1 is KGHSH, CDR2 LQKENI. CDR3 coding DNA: TGTGCCAGCTCACTTGGCAACGAGCAGTACTTC. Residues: CASSLGNEQYF.

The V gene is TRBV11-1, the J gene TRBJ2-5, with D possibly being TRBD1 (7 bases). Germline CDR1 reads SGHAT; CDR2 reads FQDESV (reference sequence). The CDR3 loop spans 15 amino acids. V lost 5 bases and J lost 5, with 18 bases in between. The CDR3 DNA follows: TGTGCCAGCAGCCCGGCGGGACAGTCTTCCGAGACCCAGTACTTC. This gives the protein CASSPAGQSSETQYF.

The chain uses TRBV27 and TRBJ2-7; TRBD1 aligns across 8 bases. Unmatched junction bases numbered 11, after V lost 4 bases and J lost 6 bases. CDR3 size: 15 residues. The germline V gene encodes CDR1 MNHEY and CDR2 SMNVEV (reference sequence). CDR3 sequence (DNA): TGTGCCAGCAGTTCCCGGACAGGGTTTAGTTCCGAGCAGTACTTC. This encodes CASSSRTGFSSEQYF.